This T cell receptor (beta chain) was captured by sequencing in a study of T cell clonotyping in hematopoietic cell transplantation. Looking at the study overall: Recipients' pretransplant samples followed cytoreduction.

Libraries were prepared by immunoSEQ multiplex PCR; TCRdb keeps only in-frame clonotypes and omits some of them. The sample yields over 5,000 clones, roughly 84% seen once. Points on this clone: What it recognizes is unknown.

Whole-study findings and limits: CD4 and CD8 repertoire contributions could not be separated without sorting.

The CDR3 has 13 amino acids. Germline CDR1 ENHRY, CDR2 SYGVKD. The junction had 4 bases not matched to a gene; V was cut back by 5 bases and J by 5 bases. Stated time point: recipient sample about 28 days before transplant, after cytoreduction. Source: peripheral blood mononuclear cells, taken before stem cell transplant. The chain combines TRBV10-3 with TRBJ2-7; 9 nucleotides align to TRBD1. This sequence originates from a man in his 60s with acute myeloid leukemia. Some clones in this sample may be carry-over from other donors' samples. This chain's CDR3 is CAISPGQGDEQYF. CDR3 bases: TGTGCCATCAGTCCGGGACAGGGAGACGAGCAGTACTTC.